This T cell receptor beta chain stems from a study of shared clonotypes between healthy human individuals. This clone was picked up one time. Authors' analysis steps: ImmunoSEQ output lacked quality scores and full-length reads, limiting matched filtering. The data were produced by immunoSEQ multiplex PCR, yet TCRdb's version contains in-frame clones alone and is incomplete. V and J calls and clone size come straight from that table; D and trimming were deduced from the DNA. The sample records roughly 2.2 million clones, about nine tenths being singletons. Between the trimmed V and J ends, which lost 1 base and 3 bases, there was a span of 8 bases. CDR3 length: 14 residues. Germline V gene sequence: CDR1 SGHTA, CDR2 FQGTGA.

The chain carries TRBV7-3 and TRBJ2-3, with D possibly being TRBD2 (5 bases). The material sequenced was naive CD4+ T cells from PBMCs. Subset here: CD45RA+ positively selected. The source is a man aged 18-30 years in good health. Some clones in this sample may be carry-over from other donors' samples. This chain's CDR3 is CASSLIPGTDTQYF. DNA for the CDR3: TGTGCCAGCAGCTTAATTCCGGGGACAGATACGCAGTATTTT.